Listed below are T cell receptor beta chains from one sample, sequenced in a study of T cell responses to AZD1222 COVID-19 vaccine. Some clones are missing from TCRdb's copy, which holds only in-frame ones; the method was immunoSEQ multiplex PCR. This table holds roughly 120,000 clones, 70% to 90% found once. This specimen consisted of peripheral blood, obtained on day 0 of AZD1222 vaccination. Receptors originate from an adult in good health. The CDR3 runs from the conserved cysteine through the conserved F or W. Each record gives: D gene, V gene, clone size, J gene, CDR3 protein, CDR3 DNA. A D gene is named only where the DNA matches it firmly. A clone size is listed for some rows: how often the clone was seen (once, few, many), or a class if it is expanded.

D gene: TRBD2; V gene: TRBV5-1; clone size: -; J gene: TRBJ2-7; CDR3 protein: CASSLSLAGDGIYEQYF; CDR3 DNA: TGCGCCAGCAGCTTGTCCCTAGCGGGAGACGGGATTTACGAGCAGTACTTC
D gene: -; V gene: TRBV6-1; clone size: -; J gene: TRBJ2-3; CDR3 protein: CASSGTITWGVSTDTQYF; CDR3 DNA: TGTGCCAGCAGTGGGACCATTACCTGGGGGGTTAGCACAGATACGCAGTATTTT
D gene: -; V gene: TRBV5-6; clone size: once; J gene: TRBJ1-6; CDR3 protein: CASSSYANNSPLHF; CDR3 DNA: TGTGCCAGCAGCTCGTATGCCAATAATTCACCCCTCCACTTT
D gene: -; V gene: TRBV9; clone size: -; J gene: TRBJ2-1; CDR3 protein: CASSVDERAANEQFF; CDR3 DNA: TGTGCCAGCAGCGTAGACGAGCGGGCGGCCAATGAGCAGTTCTTC
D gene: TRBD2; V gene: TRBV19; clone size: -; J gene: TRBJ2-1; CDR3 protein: CASSTPFLAENNEQFF; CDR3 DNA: TGTGCCAGTAGTACCCCCTTTCTAGCGGAAAACAATGAGCAGTTCTTC
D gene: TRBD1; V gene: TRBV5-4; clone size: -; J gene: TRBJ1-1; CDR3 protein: CASSSKDRDTEAFF; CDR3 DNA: TGTGCCAGCAGCTCGAAAGACAGGGACACTGAAGCTTTCTTT
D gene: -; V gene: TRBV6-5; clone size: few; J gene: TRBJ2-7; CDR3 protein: CASSYSTFGYEQYF; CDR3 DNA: TGTGCCAGCAGTTACTCAACGTTTGGGTACGAGCAGTACTTC
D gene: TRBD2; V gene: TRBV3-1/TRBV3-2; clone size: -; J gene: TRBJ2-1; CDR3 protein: CASSQDPSGLYNEQFF; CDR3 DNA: TGTGCCAGCAGCCAAGATCCTAGCGGGCTCTACAATGAGCAGTTCTTC
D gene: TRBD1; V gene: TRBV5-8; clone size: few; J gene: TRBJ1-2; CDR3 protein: CASSLRQGDGYTF; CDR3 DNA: TGTGCCAGCAGTCTTCGACAGGGGGATGGCTACACCTTC
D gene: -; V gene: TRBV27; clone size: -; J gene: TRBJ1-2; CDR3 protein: CASRIRPDGHGYTF; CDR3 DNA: TGTGCCAGCAGGATCCGCCCGGACGGTCATGGCTACACCTTC
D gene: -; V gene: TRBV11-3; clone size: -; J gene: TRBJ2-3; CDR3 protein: CASSFSGNTDTQYF; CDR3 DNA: TGTGCCAGCAGCTTTAGCGGTAACACAGATACGCAGTATTTT
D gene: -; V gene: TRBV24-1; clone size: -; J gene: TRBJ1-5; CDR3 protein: CATSDAGTGAFF; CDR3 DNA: TGTGCCACCAGTGATGCCGGGACTGGGGCCTTTTTT
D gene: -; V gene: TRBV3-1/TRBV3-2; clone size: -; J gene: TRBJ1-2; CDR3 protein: CASSQGTGTNYGYTF; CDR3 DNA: TGTGCCAGCAGCCAGGGCACAGGGACTAACTATGGCTACACCTTC
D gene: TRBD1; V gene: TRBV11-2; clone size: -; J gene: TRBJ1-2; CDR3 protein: CASSSGYNRDRGQHYGYTF; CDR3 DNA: TGTGCCAGCAGCTCGGGATATAACCGGGACAGGGGGCAGCACTATGGCTACACCTTC
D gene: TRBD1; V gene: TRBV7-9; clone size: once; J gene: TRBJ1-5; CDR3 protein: CASSSQGDQPQHF; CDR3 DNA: TGTGCCAGCAGTTCGCAGGGGGATCAGCCCCAGCATTTT
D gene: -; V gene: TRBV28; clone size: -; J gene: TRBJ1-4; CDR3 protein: CASSFTGLTNEKLFF; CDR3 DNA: TGTGCCAGCAGTTTCACCGGGCTAACTAATGAAAAACTGTTTTTT
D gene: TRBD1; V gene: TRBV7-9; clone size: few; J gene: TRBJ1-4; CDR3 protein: CASSLGTGPSREKLFF; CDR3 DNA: TGTGCCAGCAGCTTAGGGACAGGTCCGTCGCGGGAAAAACTGTTTTTT
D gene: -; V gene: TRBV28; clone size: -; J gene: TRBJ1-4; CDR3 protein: CASSLGPFGEKLFF; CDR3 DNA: TGTGCCAGCAGTTTAGGCCCCTTCGGTGAAAAACTGTTTTTT
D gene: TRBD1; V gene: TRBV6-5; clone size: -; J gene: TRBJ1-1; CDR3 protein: CASSYLDRGNTEAFF; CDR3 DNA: TGTGCCAGCAGTTATCTTGACAGGGGCAACACTGAAGCTTTCTTT
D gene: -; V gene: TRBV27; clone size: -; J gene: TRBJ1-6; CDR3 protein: CASSLRGTDSNSPLHF; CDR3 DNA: TGTGCCAGCAGTTTAAGGGGGACGGATAGCAATTCACCCCTCCACTTT
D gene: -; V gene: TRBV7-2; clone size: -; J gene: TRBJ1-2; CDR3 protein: CASSRKGNYGYTF; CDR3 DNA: TGTGCCAGCAGTCGAAAGGGGAACTATGGCTACACCTTC
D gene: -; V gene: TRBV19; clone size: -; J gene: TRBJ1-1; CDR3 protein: CASAGRGTEAFF; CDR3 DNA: TGTGCCAGCGCCGGGAGGGGCACTGAAGCTTTCTTT
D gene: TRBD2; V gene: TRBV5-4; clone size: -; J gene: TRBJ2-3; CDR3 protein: CASSLNRGVNTDTQYF; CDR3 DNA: TGTGCCAGCAGCCTTAATCGGGGGGTCAACACAGATACGCAGTATTTT
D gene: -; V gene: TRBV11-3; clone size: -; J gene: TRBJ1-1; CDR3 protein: CASSPGGYTEAFF; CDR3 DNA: TGTGCCAGCAGCCCCGGGGGCTACACTGAAGCTTTCTTT
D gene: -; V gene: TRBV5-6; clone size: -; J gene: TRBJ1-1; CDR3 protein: CASSLRRDWNTEAFF; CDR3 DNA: TGTGCCAGCAGCTTGCGGAGGGATTGGAACACTGAAGCTTTCTTT
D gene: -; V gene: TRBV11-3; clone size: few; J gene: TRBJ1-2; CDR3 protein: CASSLDARYGYTF; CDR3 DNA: TGTGCCAGCAGCTTAGATGCGCGCTATGGCTACACCTTC
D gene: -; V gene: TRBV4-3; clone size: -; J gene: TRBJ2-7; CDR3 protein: CASSLGVAGEQYF; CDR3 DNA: TGCGCCAGCAGCCTCGGGGTAGCCGGCGAGCAGTACTTC
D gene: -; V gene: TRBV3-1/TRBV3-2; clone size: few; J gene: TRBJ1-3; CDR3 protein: CASSQWNTIYF; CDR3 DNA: TGTGCCAGCAGCCAATGGAACACCATATATTTT
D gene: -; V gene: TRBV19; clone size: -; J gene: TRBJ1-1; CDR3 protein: CASSISPRGTEAFF; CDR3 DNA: TGTGCCAGTAGTATCAGTCCTAGGGGGACTGAAGCTTTCTTT
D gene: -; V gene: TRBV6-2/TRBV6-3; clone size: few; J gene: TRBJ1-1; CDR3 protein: CASSYRGVMNTEAFF; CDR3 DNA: TGTGCCAGCAGTTATCGGGGGGTGATGAACACTGAAGCTTTCTTT
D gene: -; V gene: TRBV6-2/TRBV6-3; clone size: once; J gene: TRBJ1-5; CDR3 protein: CASSYQGHDIWSNQPQHF; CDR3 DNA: TGTGCCAGCAGTTATCAGGGACACGATATATGGAGCAATCAGCCCCAGCATTTT
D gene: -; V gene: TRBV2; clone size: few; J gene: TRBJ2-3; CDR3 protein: CASRSPSTDTQYF; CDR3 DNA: TGTGCCAGCAGAAGCCCTAGCACAGATACGCAGTATTTT
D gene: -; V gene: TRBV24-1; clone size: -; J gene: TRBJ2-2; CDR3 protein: CATSIAGNTGELFF; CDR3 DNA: TGTGCCACCAGTATCGCCGGGAACACCGGGGAGCTGTTTTTT
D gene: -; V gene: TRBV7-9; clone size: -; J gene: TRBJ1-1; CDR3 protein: CASSLVTRNTEAFF; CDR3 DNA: TGTGCCAGCAGCTTAGTAACCCGGAACACTGAAGCTTTCTTT
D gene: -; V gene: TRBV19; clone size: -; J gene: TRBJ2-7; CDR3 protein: CASSPRLGEQYF; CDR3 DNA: TGTGCCAGTAGCCCCCGTCTGGGCGAGCAGTACTTC
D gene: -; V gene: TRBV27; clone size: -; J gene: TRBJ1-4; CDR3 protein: CASRGGAVEKLFF; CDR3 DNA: TGTGCCAGCAGGGGGGGGGCTGTGGAAAAACTGTTTTTT
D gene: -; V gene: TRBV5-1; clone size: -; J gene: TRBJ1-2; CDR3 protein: CASSLTYSTGGPNYGYTF; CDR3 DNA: TGCGCCAGCAGCTTAACCTACTCGACGGGCGGCCCTAACTATGGCTACACCTTC
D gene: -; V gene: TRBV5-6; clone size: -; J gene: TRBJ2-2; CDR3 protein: CASRSTGSWTGELFF; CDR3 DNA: TGTGCCAGCAGATCAACAGGGTCTTGGACCGGGGAGCTGTTTTTT
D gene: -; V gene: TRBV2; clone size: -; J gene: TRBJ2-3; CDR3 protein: CAGRQALTDTQYF; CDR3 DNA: TGTGCCGGAAGACAGGCTCTCACAGATACGCAGTATTTT
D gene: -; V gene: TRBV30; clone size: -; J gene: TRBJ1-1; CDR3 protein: CAWGRQSGTEAFF; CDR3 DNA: TGTGCCTGGGGCCGACAGTCCGGCACTGAAGCTTTCTTT
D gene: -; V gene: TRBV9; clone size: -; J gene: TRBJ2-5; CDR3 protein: CASSPTWNDETQYF; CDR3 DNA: TGTGCCAGCAGCCCTACATGGAACGACGAGACCCAGTACTTC
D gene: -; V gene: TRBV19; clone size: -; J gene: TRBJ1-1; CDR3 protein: CASSQVDTEAFF; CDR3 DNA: TGTGCCAGTAGTCAGGTCGACACTGAAGCTTTCTTT
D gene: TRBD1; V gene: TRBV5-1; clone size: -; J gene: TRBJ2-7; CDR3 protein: CASSLQGSRSYEQYF; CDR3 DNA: TGCGCCAGCAGCTTACAGGGGAGCCGCTCCTACGAGCAGTACTTC
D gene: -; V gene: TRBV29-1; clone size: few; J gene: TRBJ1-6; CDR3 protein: CSARDGDSPLHF; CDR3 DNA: TGCAGCGCTCGGGACGGAGATTCACCCCTCCACTTT
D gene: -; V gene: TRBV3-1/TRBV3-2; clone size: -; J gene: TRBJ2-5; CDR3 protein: CASSRVQGGQETQYF; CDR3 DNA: TGTGCCAGCAGCAGGGTGCAGGGGGGCCAAGAGACCCAGTACTTC
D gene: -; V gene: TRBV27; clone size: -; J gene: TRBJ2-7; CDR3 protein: CASSFGLEQYF; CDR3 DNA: TGTGCCAGCAGTTTTGGACTCGAGCAGTACTTC
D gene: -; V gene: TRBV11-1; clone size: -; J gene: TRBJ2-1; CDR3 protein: CASSLAGNEQFF; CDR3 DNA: TGTGCCAGCAGCTTAGCTGGGAATGAGCAGTTCTTC
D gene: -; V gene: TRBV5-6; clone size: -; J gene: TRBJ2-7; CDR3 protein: CASSARLYEQYF; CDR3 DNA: TGTGCCAGCAGCGCCAGACTGTACGAGCAGTACTTC
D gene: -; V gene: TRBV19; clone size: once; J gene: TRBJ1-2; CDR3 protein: CASRNIQETYGYTF; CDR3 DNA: TGTGCCAGTCGAAATATACAGGAAACCTATGGCTACACCTTC
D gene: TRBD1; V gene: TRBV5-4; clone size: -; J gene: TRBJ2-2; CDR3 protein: CASSTTGRYTGELFF; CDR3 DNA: TGTGCCAGCAGCACGACAGGGAGATACACCGGGGAGCTGTTTTTT
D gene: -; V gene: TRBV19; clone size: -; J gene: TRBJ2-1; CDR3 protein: CASTSSRVKAGTYNEQFF; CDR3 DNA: TGTGCCAGTACCTCCTCCCGCGTAAAAGCGGGTACCTACAATGAGCAGTTCTTC
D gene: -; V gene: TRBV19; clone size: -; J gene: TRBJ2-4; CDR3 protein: CASSQGYPPENIQYF; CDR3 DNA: TGTGCCAGTAGCCAGGGCTACCCACCGGAAAACATTCAGTACTTC
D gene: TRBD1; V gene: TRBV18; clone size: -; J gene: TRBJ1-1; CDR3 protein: CASSGQGNTEAFF; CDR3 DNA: TGTGCCAGCTCCGGACAGGGGAACACTGAAGCTTTCTTT
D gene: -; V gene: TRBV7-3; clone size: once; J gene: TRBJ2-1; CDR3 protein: CASSSTGTPYNEQFF; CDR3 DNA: TGTGCCAGCAGCTCGACCGGGACCCCCTACAATGAGCAGTTCTTC
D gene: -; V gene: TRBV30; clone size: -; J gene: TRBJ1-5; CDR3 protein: CAWSFMGSQPQHF; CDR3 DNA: TGTGCCTGGAGTTTCATGGGGAGTCAGCCCCAGCATTTT